Below, 13 T cell receptor beta chains from the same sample are listed, as sequenced in a study of blood T cell repertoires in COVID-19. Sequenced by immunoSEQ multiplex PCR; TCRdb stores in-frame clones only, minus some. This sample has 200,000 to 300,000 clones, with around 88% found just once. Input material: PBMCs or T cells enriched from blood (not recorded which). These receptors all stem from a middle-aged woman with acute COVID-19.

The rearrangement links TRBV5-4 to TRBJ1-1; 7 bases fit TRBD1. J was trimmed by 4 bases and V by 5 bases; bases with no gene match: 14. The CDR3 consists of 16 residues. Germline assignment: CDR1 SGHNT and CDR2 YYREEE (reference sequence). The CDR3 protein is CASRTLSTGLGTEAFF. In nucleotides, the CDR3 is TGTGCCAGCAGGACCCTCTCGACAGGGCTCGGCACTGAAGCTTTCTTT.

This chain uses TRBV6-5 with TRBJ2-7; 10 bases are a match to TRBD2. This CDR3 spans 14 amino acids. Germline lookup yields CDR1 MNHEY and CDR2 SVGAGI. J was trimmed by 4 bases and V by 6 bases; bases with no gene match: 6. This CDR3 reads CASSQRTSGYEQYV. The CDR3 bases are TGTGCCAGCAGCCAACGGACTAGCGGTTACGAGCAGTACGTC.

This rearrangement joins TRBV7-6 to TRBJ2-2, with 9 bases that match TRBD1. V trimming: 5 bases; J trimming: 0 bases; junction bases outside the gene matches: 4. CDR3 length: 16 amino acids. The germline V gene encodes CDR1 SGHVS and CDR2 FNYEAQ. Here the CDR3 DNA reads TGTGCCAGCAGCAGGGACAGGGCCCCGAACACCGGGGAGCTGTTTTTT. The encoded protein is CASSRDRAPNTGELFF.

The V and J genes are TRBV19 and TRBJ1-5; 8 nucleotides agree with TRBD1. Trimming removed 10 bases from V and 0 bases from J; junction bases left unmatched: 11. Germline V gene sequence: CDR1 LNHDA, CDR2 SQIVND (reference sequence). CDR3 length: 16 residues. CDR3 protein: CATSETGGRSNQPQHF. CDR3 nucleotides: TGTGCCACCTCTGAAACAGGGGGACGTAGCAATCAGCCCCAGCATTTT.

V usage is TRBV2 and J usage is TRBJ1-1; possibly TRBD1 for D (6 bases). In germline, CDR1 is SNHLY, CDR2 FYNNEI. V was cut by 3 bases and J by 3 bases, with 17 bases left in between. The CDR3 length is 16 residues. CDR3 DNA sequence: TGTGCCAGCAGTGAGGCGACCAGGGGTGGGGACACTGAAGCTTTCTTT. Its protein product is CASSEATRGGDTEAFF. The whole variable domain, filled in from reference TRBV2 and TRBJ1-1, reads EPEVTQTPSHQVTQMGQEVILRCVPISNHLYFYWYRQILGQKVEFLVSFYNNEISEKSEIFDDQFSVERPDGSNFTLKIRSTKLEDSAMYFCASSEATRGGDTEAFFGQGTRLTVV.

The V call is TRBV5-4, the J call TRBJ2-3, with 12 bases identical to TRBD2. The CDR3 runs to 16 residues. Germline trimming cut 3 bases from V and 4 bases from J; bases unmatched to any gene: 6. Per the germline V gene, CDR1 is SGHNT and CDR2 is YYREEE (reference sequence). The CDR3 coding sequence is TGTGCCAGCAGCTCCCGACTAGCGGGAGTGGCAGATACGCAGTATTTT. Translation: CASSSRLAGVADTQYF.

The V call is TRBV13, the J call TRBJ2-2; TRBD2 aligns across 13 bases. After removal of 2 bases from V and 3 bases from J, the junction contained 9 bases not matched to a gene. This CDR3 comprises 19 residues. From germline, CDR1 is PRHDT and CDR2 FYEKMQ (reference sequence). DNA of the CDR3: TGTGCCAGCAGCTTAAGGGCCCGGACTAGCGGGGGATACACCGGGGAGCTGTTTTTT. Translating it yields CASSLRARTSGGYTGELFF.

This clone was counted only a few times. V gene TRBV2 combines with J gene TRBJ1-3; D unclear. The CDR3 loop spans 14 amino acids. V gave up 7 bases and J gave up 0 bases, with 10 bases separating them. CDR1 and CDR2 from the germline V gene are SNHLY and FYNNEI. For the CDR3, the DNA is TGTGCCAGCAAAGAGATCCTCTCTGGAAACACCATATATTTT. Its protein product is CASKEILSGNTIYF.

This sequence joins TRBV29-1 and TRBJ1-1; 9 nucleotides agree with TRBD1. Trimming at V came to 4 bases and at J to 6 bases, leaving 6 bases not matched to a gene. Germline V gives CDR1 SQVTM, CDR2 ANQGSEA. This CDR3 spans 13 amino acids. CDR3 sequence: CSVAQGAYPEAFF. The CDR3 nucleotides are TGCAGCGTTGCACAGGGGGCATATCCTGAAGCTTTCTTT.

V is TRBV30 and J is TRBJ1-2, with 7 bases matching TRBD1. The length of the CDR3 is 15 residues. Germline V gene data show CDR1 as GTSNPN and CDR2 as SVGIG (reference sequence). J lost 2 bases, V lost 1 base, and 7 bases had no gene match. CDR3 coding DNA: TGTGCCTGGAGTGACACTCCGGACAGGAACTATGGCTACACCTTC. It encodes CAWSDTPDRNYGYTF.

V usage is TRBV20-1 and J usage is TRBJ2-1; TRBD1 matches at 7 bases. The CDR3 runs to 11 residues. Germline loops: CDR1 DFQATT, CDR2 SNEGSKA (reference sequence). V lost 5 bases, J lost 10 bases, and 5 bases stayed unmatched. Here the CDR3 DNA reads TGCAGTGCTGGGCGCAGGGGGGAGCAGTTCTTC. As protein: CSAGRRGEQFF.

The CDR3 coding sequence is TGTGCCAGCAGCGCTGGACAGTCTGGAAACACCATATATTTT. Translation gives CASSAGQSGNTIYF. The chain couples TRBV9 to TRBJ1-3; possible D gene TRBD1, 6 bases. V lost 3 bases and J lost 1, with 8 bases in between. The CDR3 covers 14 residues. Germline-derived CDR1 and CDR2 are SGDLS and YYNGEE.

The V call is TRBV10-3, the J call TRBJ2-7; 7 positions match TRBD2. CDR3 length: 15 amino acids. V was clipped by 6 bases and J by 0 bases; unmatched bases: 8. Germline lookup yields CDR1 ENHRY and CDR2 SYGVKD. CDR3 DNA sequence: TGTGCCATCAGAGCGGGACTGACGAGCTCCTACGAGCAGTACTTC. It translates to CAIRAGLTSSYEQYF.